The 25 T cell receptor beta chains presented below share a single source sample, sequenced in a study of T cell responses to AZD1222 COVID-19 vaccine. Repertoires were generated with immunoSEQ multiplex PCR, while TCRdb's copy carries only in-frame clones and drops some. This table holds approximately 100,000 clones, about 85% found once. Here the sequenced sample was peripheral blood, taken on day 0 of AZD1222 vaccination. Every receptor here comes from an adult in good health.

The chain employs TRBV6-2 or TRBV6-3 and TRBJ2-7, with TRBD1 matching over 7 bases. Trimming cost V 6 bases and J 5 bases; bases outside gene matches: 4. The CDR3 is made up of 12 amino acids. Germline V lookup: CDR1 MNHEY, CDR2 SVGEGT. This chain's CDR3 is CASSPDRDEQYF. The CDR3 nucleotides are TGTGCCAGCAGCCCCGACAGGGACGAGCAGTACTTC.

The rearrangement links TRBV9 to TRBJ1-6, with TRBD1 matching over 7 bases. V lost 4 bases to trimming and J lost 7 bases; unmatched junction nucleotides: 8. The germline gives CDR1 SGDLS, CDR2 YYNGEE. The CDR3 is 15 amino acids. CDR3 DNA sequence: TGTGCCAGCAGCAGACAGGGCATCGGGAATTCACCCCTCCACTTT. It encodes CASSRQGIGNSPLHF.

To note about this clone: At one of its ends the junction is not consistent with the germline gene, which may arise from a read error. This chain uses TRBV18 with TRBJ2-2; the D call may be TRBD1 or TRBD2 (6 bases each). Germline values: CDR1 KGHSH, CDR2 LQKENI. CDR3 length: 16 residues. The CDR3 coding sequence is TGTGCCAGCTCATCACCCGCCGGAGGGGGGACCGGGGAGCTGTTTTTT. The encoded protein is CASSSPAGGGTGELFF.

This chain uses TRBV11-1 with TRBJ1-4; D gene uncertain. This CDR3 spans 11 amino acids. The V gene lost 6 bases and the J gene lost 8 bases, with 7 bases spanning the gap. The germline V gene has CDR1 SGHAT and CDR2 FQDESV (reference sequence). The CDR3 DNA is TGTGCCAGCAGTTCGGGAGAAAAACTGTTTTTT. Translated: CASSSGEKLFF.

This sequence joins TRBV4-1 and TRBJ1-1, with D maybe TRBD1 (5 bases). CDR3 length: 16 amino acids. V was trimmed by 1 base and J by 6 bases, leaving 18 bases between them. Germline V gene data show CDR1 as MGHRA and CDR2 as YSYEKL. The CDR3 reads CASSQGGTRQFAEAFF. The CDR3 nucleotides are TGCGCCAGCAGCCAAGGGGGAACCCGACAGTTCGCTGAAGCTTTCTTT.

The genes are TRBV28 and TRBJ1-2; D perhaps matches TRBD1 (5 bases). V gave up 3 bases and J gave up 6 bases, with 14 bases separating them. CDR3 length: 14 amino acids. Germline values: CDR1 MDHEN, CDR2 SYDVKM. CDR3 sequence (DNA): TGTGCCAGCAGTTTTCCACGGCGGGGACATGGCTACACCTTC. Amino acid sequence: CASSFPRRGHGYTF.

The chain joins TRBV5-6 to TRBJ1-3, with TRBD1 as a possible D gene (5 bases). Germline V gene sequence: CDR1 SGHDT, CDR2 YYEEEE. There are 14 residues in the CDR3. Trimming removed 0 bases from V and 3 bases from J, with 7 bases in between. CDR3 DNA: TGTGCCAGCAGCTTGGCGGGGGTTGGAAACACCATATATTTT. Translation gives CASSLAGVGNTIYF.

The count of this clone is one. The chain couples TRBV18 to TRBJ2-3, with 9 bases aligning to TRBD1. This CDR3 is built from 15 residues. The germline V gene has CDR1 KGHSH and CDR2 LQKENI. The V segment lost 4 bases and the J segment 3 bases; nucleotides outside the gene matches: 5. CDR3 region: CASSRDRVSTDTQYF. DNA for the CDR3: TGTGCCAGCTCACGGGACAGGGTTAGTACAGATACGCAGTATTTT.

Remarks on this clone: Other DNA sequences in this sample translate to the same CDR3. The chain links TRBV18 to TRBJ2-3, with TRBD2 as a possible D gene (6 bases). Germline V gene sequence: CDR1 KGHSH, CDR2 LQKENI. Trimming left V 0 bases short and J 0 bases short, with 7 bases between. CDR3 length: 15 amino acids. The CDR3 nucleotides are TGTGCCAGCTCACCACCTAGCGGCAGCACAGATACGCAGTATTTT. Protein product: CASSPPSGSTDTQYF.

The gene calls are TRBV21-1 and TRBJ1-1; the D call in the table, TRBD1, was not verified against the DNA. TRBV21-1 is reported as a pseudogene. The CDR3 covers 15 residues. CDR3 DNA: TGTGCCAGCAGCAAAAAGGAGGGGGCGCGCACTGAAGCTTTCTTT. Its protein is CASSKKEGARTEAFF.

The chain has TRBV2 and TRBJ1-6; 10 bases match TRBD1. V lost 5 bases and J lost 14; bases outside the gene matches: 15. The CDR3 has 16 amino acids. Germline CDR1 reads SNHLY; CDR2 reads FYNNEI. The CDR3 loop reads CASSPFDGTGEGTLHF. Here the CDR3 DNA reads TGTGCCAGCAGTCCCTTCGACGGGACAGGGGAAGGGACCCTCCACTTT.

The V call is TRBV5-4, the J call TRBJ1-6; D is ambiguous. The V and J ends lost 4 bases and 7 bases respectively, with 6 bases between them. The CDR3 has 12 residues. The V gene's germline CDR1 is SGHNT and CDR2 YYREEE (reference sequence). CDR3 nucleotide sequence: TGTGCCAGCAGCCAGTTGAATTCACCCCTCCACTTT. It encodes CASSQLNSPLHF.

The rearrangement links TRBV18 to TRBJ1-1; possible D gene TRBD1, 5 bases. V lost 4 bases, J lost 3 bases, and 9 bases lay in between. CDR1 KGHSH and CDR2 LQKENI come from the germline V gene. This CDR3 is 13 amino acids long. CDR3: CASSLRGDTEAFF. The CDR3 nucleotides are TGTGCCAGCTCACTGCGGGGGGACACTGAAGCTTTCTTT. The full variable domain, with the rest looked up from reference TRBV18 and TRBJ1-1, is NAGVMQNPRHLVRRRGQEARLRCSPMKGHSHVYWYRQLPEEGLKFMVYLQKENIIDESGMPKERFSAEFPKEGPSILRIQQVVRGDSAAYFCASSLRGDTEAFFGQGTRLTVV.

This clone showed up just a few times. The DNA of the CDR3 is TGTGCCAGCATAGACAGGTACTACGAGCAGTACTTC. The encoded protein is CASIDRYYEQYF. The rearrangement links TRBV6-5 to TRBJ2-7; D is possibly TRBD1 (6 bases). Germline values: CDR1 MNHEY, CDR2 SVGAGI. The CDR3 is 12 amino acids. The V and J ends lost 7 bases and 3 bases respectively, with 10 bases between them.

The genes are TRBV29-1 and TRBJ1-1; D uncertain. Germline V gene lookup returns CDR1 SQVTM and CDR2 ANQGSEA. This CDR3 is 14 amino acids long. V gave up 4 bases and J gave up 1 base, with 13 bases separating them. The CDR3 is CSVAWQYKNTEAFF. In DNA, the CDR3 is TGCAGCGTTGCTTGGCAGTACAAGAACACTGAAGCTTTCTTT.

This clone was observed once. This chain links TRBV4-1 with TRBJ2-7; 8 bases map to TRBD1. Germline values: CDR1 MGHRA, CDR2 YSYEKL. This CDR3 comprises 15 residues. V gave up 1 base and J gave up 3 bases; unmatched junction bases: 5. Written as DNA, the CDR3 is TGCGCCAGCAGCCAAGCGGACAGGGTCGTCTACGAGCAGTACTTC. Translation gives CASSQADRVVYEQYF.

The V call is TRBV7-2, the J call TRBJ1-1; D is undetermined. Looked up from germline, CDR1 is SGHTA and CDR2 is FQGNSA. This CDR3 is 14 amino acids long. Between the trimmed V and J ends, which lost 1 base and 4 bases, there was a span of 10 bases. The CDR3 reads CASSLDPVTTEAFF. The CDR3 DNA reads TGTGCCAGCAGCTTAGATCCGGTGACCACTGAAGCTTTCTTT.

The chain recombines TRBV27 with TRBJ2-2, with TRBD1 identical over 10 bases. The CDR3 covers 22 residues. CDR1 is MNHEY, CDR2 SMNVEV, per germline (reference sequence). J lost 7 bases, V lost 5 bases, and 28 bases had no gene match. The CDR3 region has the DNA TGTGCCAGCAGTCCTAGGGCCCCAAACCCAACGGGACAGGGGAGTCGGAGCGGGGAGCTGTTTTTT. Protein sequence: CASSPRAPNPTGQGSRSGELFF.

The V call is TRBV18, the J call TRBJ2-7; possibly TRBD1 for D (6 bases). The CDR3 contains 13 residues. V was trimmed by 5 bases and J by 3 bases, leaving 11 bases between them. Germline CDR1 is KGHSH and CDR2 is LQKENI. DNA of the CDR3: TGTGCCAGCTCAGCAGGGGACCTCTACGAGCAGTACTTC. Translated: CASSAGDLYEQYF.

The chain links TRBV27 to TRBJ1-4, with unresolved D. The germline V gene has CDR1 MNHEY and CDR2 SMNVEV (reference sequence). The CDR3 covers 14 residues. V shed 2 bases and J shed 7 bases, with 11 bases lying between them. As DNA, the CDR3 is TGTGCCAGCAGTTTAGCCCGTACAAGTGAAAAACTGTTTTTT. Its protein product is CASSLARTSEKLFF.

CDR3 bases: TGTGCCAGCAGCTTAGAGTTTGTTTTCTCCTACGAGCAGTACTTC. It yields the protein CASSLEFVFSYEQYF. The chain has TRBV7-2 and TRBJ2-7; D is unclear. The CDR3 covers 15 residues. V dropped 1 base and J dropped 0 bases, with 10 bases sitting between them. The germline V gene has CDR1 SGHTA and CDR2 FQGNSA.

The DNA of the CDR3 is TGTGCCAGCAGCCGAAGACGGGAGACCTACGAGCAGTACTTC. It codes for CASSRRRETYEQYF. The chain joins TRBV3-1 (or the pseudogene TRBV3-2) to TRBJ2-7; possible D gene TRBD2, 6 bases. CDR1 is LGHDT, CDR2 YNNKEL, per germline (reference sequence). The V gene lost 4 bases and the J gene lost 2 bases, with 12 bases spanning the gap. The length of the CDR3 is 14 residues.

For this clone: Within the sample, other DNA sequences also encode this same CDR3. This chain uses TRBV12-3 or TRBV12-4 with TRBJ2-5; D is perhaps TRBD1 (5 bases). The V end was cut by 6 bases, the J end by 5 bases, with 10 bases between. CDR3 length equals 12 residues. CDR3: CASSLRVETQYF. For the CDR3, the DNA is TGTGCCAGCAGCCTCAGGGTGGAGACCCAGTACTTC.

CDR3 coding DNA: TGCGCCAGCAGCCATCGACAGGGCTACGAGCAGTACTTC. Residues: CASSHRQGYEQYF. The chain carries TRBV4-3 and TRBJ2-7; 7 nucleotides align to TRBD1. The V gene end was trimmed by 3 bases and the J gene end by 3 bases; junction bases not matched to a gene: 2. The CDR3 extends over 13 amino acids. Germline CDR1 and CDR2: LGHNA and YSLEER.

The V gene is TRBV10-3, the J gene TRBJ1-1, with a possible D match to TRBD1 (6 bases). Germline CDR1 is ENHRY and CDR2 is SYGVKD. Trimming pared 9 bases from V and 1 base from J, leaving 12 bases between. The CDR3 has 13 residues. The CDR3 coding sequence is TGTGCCATACGTGTGGGACAGAACACTGAAGCTTTCTTT. This sequence encodes CAIRVGQNTEAFF.